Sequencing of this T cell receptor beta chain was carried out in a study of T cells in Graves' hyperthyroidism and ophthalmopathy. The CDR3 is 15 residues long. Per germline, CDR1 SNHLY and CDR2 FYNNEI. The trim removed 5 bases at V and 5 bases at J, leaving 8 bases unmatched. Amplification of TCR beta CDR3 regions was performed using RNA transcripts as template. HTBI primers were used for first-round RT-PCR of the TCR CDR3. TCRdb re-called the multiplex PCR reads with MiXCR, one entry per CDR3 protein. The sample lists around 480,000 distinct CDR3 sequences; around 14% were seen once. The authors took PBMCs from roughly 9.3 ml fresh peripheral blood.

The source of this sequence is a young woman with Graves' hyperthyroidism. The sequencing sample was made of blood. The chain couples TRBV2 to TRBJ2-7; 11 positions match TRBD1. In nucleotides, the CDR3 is TGTGCCAGCAGTTACACCGGGACAGGGGGTAACGAGCAGTACTTC. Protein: CASSYTGTGGNEQYF.